This entry lists 10 T cell receptor beta chains sequenced from one sample in a study of radiotherapy plus CTLA-4 blockade in lung cancer. Profiled with immunoSEQ multiplex PCR; TCRdb holds only in-frame clones, not every one. Of 62,000 or so clones listed, 70% to 85% are singletons. Source: peripheral blood, taken from a patient treated with radiotherapy plus ipilimumab. The origin of the receptors is a human donor with non-small cell lung cancer who had a complete response to radiotherapy plus ipilimumab.

The chain is built from TRBV9 and TRBJ1-3; D call uncertain. Between the trimmed V and J ends, which lost 0 bases and 1 base, there was a span of 14 bases. This CDR3 is 17 amino acids long. In germline, CDR1 is SGDLS, CDR2 YYNGEE. CDR3 sequence: CASSVGEGFISGNTIYF. The CDR3 DNA sequence: TGTGCCAGCAGCGTAGGTGAAGGGTTTATTTCTGGAAACACCATATATTTT. Looking up the rest from reference TRBV9 and TRBJ1-3 gives the full variable domain: DSGVTQTPKHLITATGQRVTLRCSPRSGDLSVYWYQQSLDQGLQFLIQYYNGEERAKGNILERFSAQQFPDLHSELNLSSLELGDSALYFCASSVGEGFISGNTIYFGEGSWLTVV.

The CDR3 coding sequence is TGTGCCAGTAGTACCTTCGGACAGGGGCTCAAAATTAGCAATCAGCCCCAGCATTTT. Its translation: CASSTFGQGLKISNQPQHF. The rearrangement links TRBV19 to TRBJ1-5; 9 bases align to TRBD1. This CDR3 region has 19 residues. Per germline, CDR1 LNHDA and CDR2 SQIVND (reference sequence). The J segment lost 0 bases and the V segment lost 4 bases, leaving 13 bases of the junction unmatched.

This clone was observed a few times. The J gene is TRBJ1-6, the V gene TRBV11-2; D is unresolved. This CDR3 has 15 amino acids. From germline, CDR1 is SGHAT and CDR2 FQNNGV. V was trimmed by 1 base and J by 6 bases, leaving 10 bases between them. The CDR3, as DNA: TGTGCCAGCAGCTTAGTTGGGCCCGGTAATTCACCCCTCCACTTT. Its translation is CASSLVGPGNSPLHF. Using reference TRBV11-2 and TRBJ1-6 for the parts outside the CDR3, the full variable domain is EAGVAQSPRYKIIEKRQSVAFWCNPISGHATLYWYQQILGQGPKLLIQFQNNGVVDDSQLPKDRFSAERLKGVDSTLKIQPAKLEDSAVYLCASSLVGPGNSPLHFGNGTRLTVT.

The chain joins TRBV11-3 to TRBJ2-1; TRBD2 matches at 9 bases. The CDR3 has 14 amino acids. Germline V lookup: CDR1 SGHNT, CDR2 YENEEA. Trimming at V came to 2 bases and at J to 5 bases, leaving 1 base not matched to a gene. CDR3 amino acids: CASSLSGRNNEQFF. CDR3 DNA: TGTGCCAGCAGCTTAAGCGGGAGGAACAATGAGCAGTTCTTC.

The table lists this clone with a count of one. For the CDR3, the DNA is TGTGCCAGCAGCTTGGGAACACTTGCGGGGAATCAGCCCCAGCATTTT. It specifies CASSLGTLAGNQPQHF. The rearrangement uses TRBV5-8 and TRBJ1-5, with D hard to call. Trimming removed 0 bases at V and 4 bases at J, with 14 bases between. Germline-derived CDR1 and CDR2 are SGHTS and YDEGEE. The CDR3 covers 16 residues.

This rearrangement joins TRBV30 to TRBJ1-1; TRBD1 aligns across 11 bases. Germline CDR1 reads GTSNPN; CDR2 reads SVGIG (reference sequence). Trimming at V came to 5 bases and at J to 3 bases, leaving 5 bases not matched to a gene. This CDR3 is 14 amino acids long. This chain's CDR3 is CAWRTGGPYTEAFF. CDR3 bases: TGTGCCTGGCGGACAGGGGGCCCGTACACTGAAGCTTTCTTT.

The chain is built from TRBV11-3 and TRBJ2-3; no reliable D call. The germline V and J ends were trimmed by 3 bases and 4 bases, with 29 bases remaining between them. This CDR3 is 20 amino acids long. Germline CDR1 and CDR2: SGHNT and YENEEA. CDR3 protein: CASSFPLNIPRSGEADTQYF. Written as DNA, the CDR3 is TGTGCCAGCAGCTTCCCCCTGAATATTCCTCGATCGGGCGAGGCAGATACGCAGTATTTT.

The chain links TRBV18 to TRBJ1-1, with D uncertain. Germline-derived CDR1 and CDR2 are KGHSH and LQKENI. Trimming pared 9 bases from V and 0 bases from J, leaving 11 bases between. The CDR3 covers 13 residues. The CDR3 sequence is CASYEGMNTEAFF. Here the CDR3 DNA reads TGTGCCAGTTACGAGGGAATGAACACTGAAGCTTTCTTT.

This sequence joins TRBV5-6 and TRBJ2-3; 7 bases are a match to TRBD2. The germline V gene has CDR1 SGHDT and CDR2 YYEEEE. Unmatched junction bases numbered 9, after V lost 4 bases and J lost 4 bases. The length of the CDR3 is 15 residues. This CDR3 is CASSGSGRASDTQYF. DNA for the CDR3: TGTGCCAGCAGCGGAAGTGGGAGGGCATCAGATACGCAGTATTTT.

The V and J genes are TRBV30 and TRBJ2-5, with 7 bases lining up with TRBD2. Germline loops: CDR1 GTSNPN, CDR2 SVGIG (reference sequence). The CDR3 totals 13 residues. The junction had 3 bases not matched to a gene; V was cut back by 0 bases and J by 5 bases. CDR3: CAWSVPGRETQYF. The CDR3 bases are TGTGCCTGGAGTGTACCCGGGAGGGAGACCCAGTACTTC. Combining the CDR3 with reference TRBV30 and TRBJ2-5 gives the whole variable domain SQTIHQWPATLVQPVGSPLSLECTVEGTSNPNLYWYRQAAGRGLQLLFYSVGIGQISSEVPQNLSASRPQDRQFILSSKKLLLSDSGFYLCAWSVPGRETQYFGPGTRLLVL.